The following is a TCR beta chain sequence with its context. Its antigen has not been determined. No much larger clone exists at a distance of one base, and base qualities are not known. The CDR3 regions of human TCRbeta chains were analyzed by immunosequencing. In the source study's methods: Repertoire TCRs were checked for matches against a reference library of SARS-CoV-2-specific TCRs that had been generated using the MIRA antigen-specificity platform. Breadth was defined as the fraction of unique TCRs that were SARS-CoV-2-associated. Depth was defined as the fraction of total T cells that were SARS-CoV-2-associated. Using the MIRA data, every spike-specific TCR was mapped to the spike region that the TCR reacted to and assigned to either a CD4 or a CD8 class. Log10-transformed breadth and depth values were compared by one-way ANOVA with Sidak's multiple comparisons tests. The source is immuneACCESS, and TCRdb retained only in-frame sequences with V and J called. Part of the clones is not carried over; for the studies checked, unresolved V genes explain less than half of this, and the remainder is unexplained. V and J calls and clone size are copied from that table; D and trimming were computed from the DNA. Recorded for this sample are roughly 120,000 clones; 88% of them occurred a single time. Less than 6% of the sample lies in the top ten.

This entry is derived from a study of T cell responses to AZD1222 COVID-19 vaccine (dated by TCRdb to about 2021). Regarding the research as a whole: AZD1222 recipients given second doses at about 4 weeks or at about 12 weeks were pooled, since spike-specific TCR depth and breadth were not found to differ between the two schedules. Trial participants were enrolled by age into 18-55, 56-69 and 70-plus year subgroups, with around 140, 26 and 57 TCR-sequenced participants respectively. A total of more than 230 trial participants underwent TCR sequencing, of whom around 200 received two doses of AZD1222 and some 26 received two doses of the MenACWY control vaccine. Overall results and qualifications from the work: Because no day 14 peak-response samples were available, the repertoires could be characterized only after the peak T cell response. Conclusions about previously exposed vaccinees are limited because only six or seven AZD1222 recipients were SARS-CoV-2 seropositive at baseline. Most participants were white British and females outnumbered males, and the authors suggested that clonal diversity may have been underestimated. After two AZD1222 doses, spike-specific TCR breadth and depth were significantly higher than at day 0 and than in MenACWY recipients. Epitopes outside the regions mutated in the B.1.351 and B.1.1.7 variants were reportedly recognized by nearly half of the unique spike-specific TCRs. CD4 TCRs associated with the vaccine covered the entire spike protein, and the dominant responses were in regions 160-218 and 743-854. In the small 56-69-year group, the increase in depth fell short of significance, most likely because of low power.

Sample time point, as interpreted from the label and publication: baseline before first vaccination. Vaccinee samples were obtained from the UK trials COV001 and COV002, which included a single-blind randomized controlled phase 2/3 trial of AZD1222 (ChAdOx1 nCoV-19) in healthy adults. Trial participant PBMC samples were collected at day 0 and day 28 after the second dose for TCRbeta chain sequencing. Measured from the cysteine to the phenylalanine, the CDR3 is 15 residues long. Here the CDR3 DNA is all that survives: 45 bases in frame from base 1. V is pruned by 2 bases and J by 5 bases, leaving 6 bases of the junction without a gene match. CDR1 and CDR2, looked up from the germline V gene, are LGHNA and YSLEER.

The receptor chain draws on TRBV4-3 and TRBJ1-2, and 9 bases in between align with TRBD1. The TCR was taken from an adult in good health. The source material was peripheral blood, sampled on day 0 of AZD1222 vaccination. Here is the DNA: TGCGCCAGCAGCCAAAATACAGGGGGCTATTATGGCTACACCTTC. Translated, it reads CASSQNTGGYYGYTF.